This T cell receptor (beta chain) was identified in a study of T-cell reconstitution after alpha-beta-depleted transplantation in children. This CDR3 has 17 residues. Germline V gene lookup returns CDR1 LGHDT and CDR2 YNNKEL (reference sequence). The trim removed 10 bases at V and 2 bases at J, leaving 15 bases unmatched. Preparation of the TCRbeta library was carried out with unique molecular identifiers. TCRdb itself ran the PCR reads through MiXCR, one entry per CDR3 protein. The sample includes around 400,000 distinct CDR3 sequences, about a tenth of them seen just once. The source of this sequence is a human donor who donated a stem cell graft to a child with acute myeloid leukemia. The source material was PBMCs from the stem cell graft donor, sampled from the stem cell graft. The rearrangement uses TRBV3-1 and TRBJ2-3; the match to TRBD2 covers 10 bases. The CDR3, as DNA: TGTGCCACCTGCCACGGAGGTAGCGGGGGGCTCACAGATACGCAGTATTTT. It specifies CATCHGGSGGLTDTQYF.